Listed here is a single T cell receptor beta chain. Sequencing was performed with immunoSEQ multiplex PCR; in TCRdb, only in-frame clones are kept and a portion is missing. Among about 350,000 clones listed, 80% to 90% were seen once. This record belongs to a study of Ad26.COV2.S vaccination and SARS-CoV-2 variants. Sample treatment: about 20 received Ad26.COV2.S at low or high dose, single or two shots; 5 received placebo; per-sample allocation not given. Samples analyzed were those drawn on day 63 after the first vaccine or placebo injection. A Boston adult aged 18-55 years was the donor. V dropped 2 bases and J dropped 3; count of bases not matched to a gene: 4. The CDR3 has 15 residues. CDR1 SEHNR and CDR2 FQNEAQ come from the germline V gene (reference sequence).

The sequence derives from a person aged 18-60 years who received the Ad26.COV2.S COVID-19 vaccine or a placebo. The chain links TRBV7-9 to TRBJ1-2; 9 nucleotides match TRBD1. The sequencing used peripheral blood, collected in a trial of Ad26.COV2.S vaccine versus placebo. The CDR3 DNA reads as TGTGCCAGCAGCTTATCGACAGGGGGGGACTATGGCTACACCTTC. This translates into CASSLSTGGDYGYTF.